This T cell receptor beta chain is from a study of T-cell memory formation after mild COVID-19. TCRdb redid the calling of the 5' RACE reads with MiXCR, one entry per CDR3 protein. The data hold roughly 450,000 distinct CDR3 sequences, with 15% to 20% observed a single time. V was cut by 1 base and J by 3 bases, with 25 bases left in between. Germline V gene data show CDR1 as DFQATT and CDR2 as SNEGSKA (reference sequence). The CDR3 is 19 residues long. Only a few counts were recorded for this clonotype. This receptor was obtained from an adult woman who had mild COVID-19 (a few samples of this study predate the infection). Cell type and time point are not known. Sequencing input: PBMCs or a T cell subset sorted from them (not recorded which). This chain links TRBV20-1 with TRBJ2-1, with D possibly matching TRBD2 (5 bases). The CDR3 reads CSARAGTGKITTSYNEQFF. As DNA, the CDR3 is TGCAGTGCTAGAGCTGGTACGGGGAAAATTACGACGAGCTACAATGAGCAGTTCTTC.